Each of the 9 T cell receptor beta chains below was sequenced from the same sample in a study of cytomegalovirus exposure and HLA in healthy donors listed by TCRdb under 2017. Libraries came from the immunoSEQ multiplex PCR assay. A mixture of 60 forward primers for TCR Vbeta segments and 13 reverse primers for TCR Jbeta segments was used in the multiplex PCR. Held by TCRdb, this immuneACCESS table contains in-frame sequences only and omits some clones. Under half of the omission traces to an unresolved V gene where checked; the cause of the rest is unknown. The sample includes about 150,000 clones, with 80% to 90% observed a single time. The ten largest account for around 4.5% of the sample. Sequencing used PBMCs. The receptors derive from a woman aged 40 to 50 in good health and CMV-seropositive.

The V call is TRBV19, the J call TRBJ2-5; perhaps TRBD2 as D (5 bases). The DNA end is more similar to TRBJ2-7, so the J call may be wrong. The CDR3 has 15 residues. Germline V CDR1 and CDR2: LNHDA, SQIVND (reference sequence). CDR3 amino acids: CASSATSSGTYEQYF. CDR3 nucleotide sequence: TGTGCCAGTAGTGCCACTAGTTCTGGAACCTACGAGCAGTACTTC.

The rearrangement links TRBV12-5 to TRBJ1-1; no clear D. Trimming stripped 6 bases from V and 8 bases from J, with 13 bases between. Germline CDR1 is LGHNT and CDR2 is FRNRAP. CDR3 length: 12 amino acids. CDR3 nucleotide sequence: TGTGCTAGTGGCCCAGGAATATCCGAAGCTTTCTTT. Its protein product is CASGPGISEAFF.

The chain couples TRBV19 to TRBJ2-1; the match to TRBD2 covers 10 bases. From germline, CDR1 is LNHDA and CDR2 SQIVND (reference sequence). The V segment lost 6 bases and the J segment 7 bases; nucleotides outside the gene matches: 9. CDR3 length equals 15 residues. As DNA, the CDR3 is TGTGCCAGTAGCCAGCAAGCGGGGGGGCTTAATGAGCAGTTCTTC. This codes for CASSQQAGGLNEQFF.

The J gene is TRBJ1-1, the V gene TRBV7-9; no reliable D call. Germline V gene sequence: CDR1 SEHNR, CDR2 FQNEAQ (reference sequence). This CDR3 has 16 residues. V lost 5 bases and J lost 1, with 17 bases in between. The CDR3 region has the DNA TGTGCCAGCAGCCCCCAACATGCTGAACAGAACACTGAAGCTTTCTTT. Its protein is CASSPQHAEQNTEAFF.

The chain links TRBV7-9 to TRBJ1-4; D is ambiguous. Germline CDR1 reads SEHNR; CDR2 reads FQNEAQ (reference sequence). V shed 5 bases and J shed 4 bases, with 20 bases lying between them. This CDR3 is 17 amino acids long. CDR3 sequence reads: CASSLAGSGRINEKLFF. CDR3 nucleotide sequence: TGTGCCAGCAGCCTGGCGGGGTCCGGAAGAATTAATGAAAAACTGTTTTTT.

The chain uses TRBV5-6 and TRBJ2-5; 8 nucleotides line up with TRBD2. Trimming removed 0 bases from V and 5 bases from J; junction bases left unmatched: 6. CDR1 SGHDT and CDR2 YYEEEE come from the germline V gene. The CDR3 extends over 15 amino acids. The CDR3 nucleotides read TGTGCCAGCAGCTTGGGTAGCGGGGATGTTGAGACCCAGTACTTC. This codes for CASSLGSGDVETQYF.

This chain links TRBV5-6 with TRBJ2-2; 7 nucleotides align to TRBD2. Germline assignment: CDR1 SGHDT and CDR2 YYEEEE. The J segment lost 4 bases and the V segment lost 4 bases, leaving 7 bases of the junction unmatched. This CDR3 region has 15 residues. The CDR3: CASSPRGEGTGELFF. In nucleotides, the CDR3 is TGTGCCAGCAGCCCCAGAGGGGAGGGCACCGGGGAGCTGTTTTTT.

V is TRBV6-1 and J is TRBJ1-2, with D unclear. The V gene's germline CDR1 is MNHNS and CDR2 SASEGT. V was shortened by 5 bases and J by 2 bases, with 6 bases between the two germline ends. This CDR3 spans 12 amino acids. For the CDR3, the DNA is TGTGCCAGCAGTCAACAAAACTATGGCTACACCTTC. It encodes CASSQQNYGYTF.

The CDR3 loop is CASSLSGYNEQFF. CDR3 DNA: TGTGCCAGCAGCTTGAGCGGCTACAATGAGCAGTTCTTC. The J gene is TRBJ2-1, the V gene TRBV7-6; D may be TRBD2 (5 bases). V gave up 3 bases and J gave up 3 bases, with 6 bases separating them. Germline values: CDR1 SGHVS, CDR2 FNYEAQ. The CDR3 is 13 residues long. Based on the CDR3 plus reference TRBV7-6 and TRBJ2-1, the full variable domain is GAGVSQSPRYKVTKRGQDVALRCDPISGHVSLYWYRQALGQGPEFLTYFNYEAQQDKSGLPNDRFSAERPEGSISTLTIQRTEQRDSAMYRCASSLSGYNEQFFGPGTRLTVL.